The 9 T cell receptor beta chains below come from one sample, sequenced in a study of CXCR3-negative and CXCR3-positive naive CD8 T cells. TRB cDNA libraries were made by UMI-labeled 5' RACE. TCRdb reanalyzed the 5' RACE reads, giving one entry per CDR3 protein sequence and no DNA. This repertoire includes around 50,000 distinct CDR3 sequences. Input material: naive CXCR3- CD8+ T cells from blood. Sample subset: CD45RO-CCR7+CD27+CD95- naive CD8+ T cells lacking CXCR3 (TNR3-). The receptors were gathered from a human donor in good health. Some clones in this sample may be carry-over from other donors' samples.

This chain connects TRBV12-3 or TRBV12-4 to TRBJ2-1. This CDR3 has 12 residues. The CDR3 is CASSWSYNEQFF.

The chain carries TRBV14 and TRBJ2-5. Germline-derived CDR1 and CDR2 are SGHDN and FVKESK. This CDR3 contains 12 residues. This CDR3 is CASSQFSEPQYF.

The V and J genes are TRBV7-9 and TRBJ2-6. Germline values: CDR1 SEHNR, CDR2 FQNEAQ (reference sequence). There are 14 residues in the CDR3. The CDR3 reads CASIGNSGANVLTF. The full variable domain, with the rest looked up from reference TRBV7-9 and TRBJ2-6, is DTGVSQNPRHKITKRGQNVTFRCDPISEHNRLYWYRQTLGQGPEFLTYFQNEAQLEKSRLLSDRFSAERPKGSFSTLEIQRTEQGDSAMYLCASIGNSGANVLTFGAGSRLTVL.

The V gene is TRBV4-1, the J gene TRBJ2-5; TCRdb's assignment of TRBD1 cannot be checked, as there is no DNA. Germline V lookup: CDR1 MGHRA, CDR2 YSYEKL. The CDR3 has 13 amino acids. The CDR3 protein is CASSTTGRETQYF.

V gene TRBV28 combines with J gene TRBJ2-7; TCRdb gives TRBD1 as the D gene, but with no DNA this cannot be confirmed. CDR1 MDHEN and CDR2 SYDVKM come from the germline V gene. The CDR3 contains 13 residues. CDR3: CASTPLGVYEQYF.

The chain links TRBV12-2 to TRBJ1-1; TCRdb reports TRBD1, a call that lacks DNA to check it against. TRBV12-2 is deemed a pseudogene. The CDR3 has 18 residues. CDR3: CASRLLPQRDRRGTEAFF.

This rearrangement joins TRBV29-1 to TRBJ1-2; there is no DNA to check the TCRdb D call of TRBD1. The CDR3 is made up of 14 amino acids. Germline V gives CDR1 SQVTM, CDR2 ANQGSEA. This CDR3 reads CSVEDLQGKGGYTF.

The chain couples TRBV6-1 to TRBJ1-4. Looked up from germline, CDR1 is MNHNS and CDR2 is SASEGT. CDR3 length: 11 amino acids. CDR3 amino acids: CASTSGEKLFF.

The chain's CDR3 is CASSWTAFGNTIYF. The gene calls are TRBV28 and TRBJ1-3; TCRdb calls TRBD1, which cannot be checked without DNA. The CDR3 has 14 residues. Germline CDR1 reads MDHEN; CDR2 reads SYDVKM.